This T cell receptor beta chain was found in a study of T cell repertoires in cytomegalovirus infection (dated by TCRdb to about 2019). General notes on the study: The peptide stimulations were aimed at well-studied HLA-B-restricted epitopes as well as recently identified HLA-C-restricted CMV epitopes, whose presentation resists viral immunomodulation. Donor HLA type was relevant to the analysis, as public TCR beta signatures indicated carriage of CMV infection together with the matching HLA type.

Broader findings and caveats from the paper: The ex vivo response was dominated by HLA-C-restricted CMV-specific TCR beta clonotypes, and the single most frequent clonotype in two of eight donors was supplied by these HLA-C-restricted clonotypes. Carriers of CMV infection plus the relevant HLA type were discriminated by the cumulative frequency of public TCR beta family members in the study cohort and in an independent roughly 340-donor cohort.

A word on this clonotype: There is no known antigen for this receptor. Base qualities are not recorded, but no much larger clone differs from it by a single base.

Reading the germline V gene gives CDR1 MGHRA and CDR2 YSYEKL. The CDR3 measures 15 amino acids from cysteine to phenylalanine. Just the 45-base CDR3 DNA is kept, in frame starting at base 1. At the junction V is shortened by 2 bases and J by 1 base, with 11 bases in between. These reads were obtained on an Illumina HiSeq 1500. TCRdb trimmed public reads at Q25 via fastp, called clones via MiXCR and kept in-frame beta chains. Rows are combined by CDR3 protein, so each entry shows the most common genes and DNA. The sample table holds 650,000 to 900,000 distinct CDR3 sequences, of which around a third were seen once. The ten largest clones take up around 11% of the sample. The sample's treatment or condition label is to be understood as: in vitro stimulation with specific CMV peptide epitopes to enrich CMV-specific T cells.

The receptor chain draws on TRBV4-1 and TRBJ1-2, and possibly TRBD1, on 6 matching bases. This sequence originates from a human donor in good health (CMV status not recorded). Some clones in this sample may be carry-over from other donors' samples. The specimen comprised cultured CD8+ T cells from PBMCs, sampled from culture after CMV antigen stimulation. The CDR3 protein sequence reads: CASSQRLQGNYGYTF. In nucleotides, the sequence is TGCGCCAGCAGCCAACGATTACAGGGTAACTATGGCTACACCTTC.